Shown below are 10 T cell receptor beta chains from a single sample sequenced in a study of PD-L1 blockade in urothelial cancer (dated by TCRdb to the late 2010s). Receptors were amplified or captured by the immunoSEQ multiplex PCR assay. The source is immuneACCESS, and TCRdb retained only in-frame sequences with V and J called. Part of the clones is not carried over; for the studies checked, unresolved V genes explain less than half of this, and the remainder is unexplained. The sample yields 33,000 or so clones; about four fifths were counted once. The ten most abundant clones make up approximately 3.4% of the sample. The sequencing here drew on PBMCs, taken around atezolizumab (anti-PD-L1) treatment. The receptors were gathered from a man aged 70-80 years with urothelial cancer.

This chain uses TRBV7-2 with TRBJ2-7; 7 bases are a match to TRBD2. Per germline, CDR1 SGHTA and CDR2 FQGNSA. The V and J ends lost 4 bases and 3 bases, in that order; junction bases with no gene match: 6. The CDR3 totals 14 residues. CDR3 loop: CASSSPLAVYEQYF. DNA of the CDR3: TGTGCCAGCAGCTCCCCTCTAGCGGTCTACGAGCAGTACTTC. Full variable domain (rest looked up from reference TRBV7-2 and TRBJ2-7): GAGVSQSPSNKVTEKGKDVELRCDPISGHTALYWYRQSLGQGLEFLIYFQGNSAPDKSGLPSDRFSAERTGGSVSTLTIQRTQQEDSAVYLCASSSPLAVYEQYFGPGTRLTVT.

Concerning this clone: One junction end does not reproduce the germline sequence, and a read error may be involved. The chain carries TRBV18 and TRBJ1-3; perhaps TRBD1 as D (5 bases). The CDR3 totals 15 residues. Germline lookup yields CDR1 KGHSH and CDR2 LQKENI. The CDR3 nucleotides are TGTGCCAGCTCACCGGGACGGGACTTATTTCTCGGCGTGGATTTT. Protein sequence: CASSPGRDLFLGVDF.

The V and J genes are TRBV27 and TRBJ1-2, with a weak D call TRBD1 (5 bases). The CDR3 has 15 amino acids. Germline loops: CDR1 MNHEY, CDR2 SMNVEV (reference sequence). Trimming pared 0 bases from V and 2 bases from J, leaving 10 bases between. CDR3: CASSLSPDSNYGYTF. The CDR3 nucleotides are TGTGCCAGCAGTTTATCCCCCGACAGCAACTATGGCTACACCTTC.

The V gene is TRBV6-1, the J gene TRBJ2-7, with D possibly matching TRBD1 (5 bases). This CDR3 has 12 residues. V gave up 8 bases and J gave up 1 base, with 9 bases separating them. The germline CDR1 and CDR2 sequences are MNHNS and SASEGT. CDR3 residues: CASGAGSYEQYF. The CDR3 DNA reads as TGTGCCAGCGGGGCAGGTTCCTACGAGCAGTACTTC.

The chain has TRBV5-1 and TRBJ2-1; 7 nucleotides align to TRBD1. CDR1 is SGHRS and CDR2 is YFSETQ in the germline V gene. This CDR3 is 15 amino acids long. After removal of 6 bases from V and 6 bases from J, the junction contained 12 bases not matched to a gene. CDR3 region: CASTNDRGRPNEQFF. The CDR3, as DNA: TGCGCCAGCACCAACGATAGGGGGCGGCCCAATGAGCAGTTCTTC.

The rearrangement links TRBV13 to TRBJ2-3, with 11 bases identical to TRBD2. Trimming removed 0 bases from V and 1 base from J; junction bases left unmatched: 3. The length of the CDR3 is 17 residues. Germline V gives CDR1 PRHDT, CDR2 FYEKMQ (reference sequence). CDR3 sequence: CASSLGRGLAGTDTQYF. The CDR3, as DNA: TGTGCCAGCAGCTTAGGCCGGGGACTAGCGGGCACAGATACGCAGTATTTT.

The J gene is TRBJ2-5, the V gene TRBV5-4; 12 bases map to TRBD2. V dropped 0 bases and J dropped 2; count of bases not matched to a gene: 2. In germline, CDR1 is SGHNT, CDR2 YYREEE (reference sequence). The CDR3 consists of 16 residues. CDR3 in amino acids: CASSLGTSGGQETQYF. The CDR3, as DNA: TGTGCCAGCAGCTTGGGAACTAGCGGGGGGCAAGAGACCCAGTACTTC.

The gene calls are TRBV4-3 and TRBJ2-5, with 9 bases identical to TRBD2. V trimming: 0 bases; J trimming: 2 bases; junction bases outside the gene matches: 7. The CDR3 is 17 residues long. Per the germline V gene, CDR1 is LGHNA and CDR2 is YSLEER. DNA for the CDR3: TGCGCCAGCAGCCAAGATGGGCCTAGCGGGGAGCAAGAGACCCAGTACTTC. Translated, it gives CASSQDGPSGEQETQYF.

The V call is TRBV11-2, the J call TRBJ2-7, with D uncertain. The CDR3 length is 14 residues. The V gene's germline CDR1 is SGHAT and CDR2 FQNNGV. The germline V and J ends were trimmed by 5 bases and 2 bases, with 13 bases remaining between them. CDR3 sequence: CASSRERLTYEQYF. CDR3 nucleotide sequence: TGTGCCAGCAGCCGTGAGAGGTTGACCTACGAGCAGTACTTC.

This clone was seen a single time. The chain combines TRBV13 with TRBJ2-4; D is perhaps TRBD1 (6 bases). Germline V lookup: CDR1 PRHDT, CDR2 FYEKMQ (reference sequence). This CDR3 is built from 16 residues. Between the trimmed V and J ends, which lost 0 bases and 5 bases, there was a span of 14 bases. As DNA, the CDR3 is TGTGCCAGCAGCTTAGGGTACAGGGAATCGGAAAACATTCAGTACTTC. Translated: CASSLGYRESENIQYF.